The entry below describes one T cell receptor beta chain. Sequence at one end of the junction differs from germline and may be a read error. The data are from a study of blood T cell repertoires in COVID-19. Study background: From the United States, Italy and Spain came samples of acute and convalescent COVID-19. Sources were T cells, B-cell-depleted T cells, or PBMCs; the material itself was cDNA or gDNA.

Study processing details: Amplification of reference gene primers was used by the study to estimate nucleated cell counts. Assay used: immunoSEQ multiplex PCR; TCRdb lists only in-frame clones, some missing. D and trimming come from the DNA, and the V and J calls and clone size come from that table. This table holds just under 90,000 clones, 72% found once. This CDR3 is 15 amino acids long. Germline values: CDR1 SEHNR, CDR2 FQNEAQ (reference sequence). The chain recombines TRBV7-9 with TRBJ2-2, with D perhaps TRBD1 (5 bases). Input material: peripheral blood. This TCR came from a woman older than 75 with acute or convalescent COVID-19. DNA of the CDR3: TGTGCCAGCACCTTAGGACAAGCGAACACCGGGGAGCTGTTTTTT. As protein: CASTLGQANTGELFF. The full variable domain, completed using reference TRBV7-9 and TRBJ2-2, is DTGVSQNPRHKITKRGQNVTFRCDPISEHNRLYWYRQTLGQGPEFLTYFQNEAQLEKSRLLSDRFSAERPKGSFSTLEIQRTEQGDSAMYLCASTLGQANTGELFFGEGSRLTVL.